This entry concerns a single T cell receptor (beta chain). CD8 cells regarded as naive lacked CD45RO, were positively chosen for CCR7, and omitted terminally differentiated effector memory CD45RA+ cells. CDR3 length: 17 amino acids. Deletions cut 4 bases from V and 1 base from J, with 19 bases between. CDR1 MNHNS and CDR2 SASEGT come from the germline V gene. Method: immunoSEQ multiplex PCR; TCRdb's copy keeps in-frame clones and lacks some. The sample gives over 2,000,000 clones, just under 95% of which show up once; under 2% is in the top ten. The data originate from a study of shared clonotypes between healthy human individuals.

This sequence originates from a man aged 18 to 30 in good health. Some clones in this sample may be carry-over from other donors' samples. The V gene is TRBV6-1, the J gene TRBJ1-1; D call uncertain. Sequenced input: naive CD8+ T cells from PBMCs. CDR3 bases: TGTGCCAGCAGTGGCCGAAATCTACAGATTAAGAACACTGAAGCTTTCTTT. Its translation is CASSGRNLQIKNTEAFF.